This TCR beta chain emerged from a study of lymphopenia after photon versus proton radiotherapy. TCRdb keeps only in-frame clones here, not all; method: immunoSEQ multiplex PCR. Of some 30,000 clones listed, about 87% are singletons. This CDR3 region has 18 residues. J was trimmed by 8 bases and V by 5 bases; bases with no gene match: 19. Germline values: CDR1 MNHEY, CDR2 SMNVEV (reference sequence). The receptor's source is a woman aged 55-69 years with cholangiocarcinoma. Some clones in this sample may be carry-over from other donors' samples. This chain joins TRBV27 and TRBJ2-1; TRBD2 matches 9 bases. The sample was peripheral blood, taken from a patient treated with proton-based radiotherapy. CDR3 amino acids: CASSLFGGGAGPGDEQFF. In nucleotides, the CDR3 is TGTGCCAGCAGTCTGTTTGGCGGGGGGGCAGGCCCTGGTGATGAGCAGTTCTTC.